The 28 T cell receptor gamma chains given below trace back to one sample, sequenced in a study of gamma delta lymphoproliferative disorders and STAT genes. TCRdb re-processed the multiplex PCR reads via CATT. The sample lists 780 or so gamma-chain clones; 25% to 35% were seen once. The receptor sequences were amplified from genomic DNA of peripheral blood mononuclear cells. The sample taken for sequencing was blood. The receptors originated from a human donor in good health.

V and J are TRGV10 and TRGJ1 or TRGJ2. The J gene comes from matching the DNA to germline here; TCRdb lacks it. TRGV10 is recorded as an ORF, its role being uncertain. Unmatched junction bases numbered 8, after V lost 8 bases and J lost 3 bases. CDR3 length equals 13 residues. The chain's CDR3 is CAAWDSPYYKKLF. The CDR3 region has the DNA TGTGCTGCGTGGGATTCCCCTTATTATAAGAAACTCTTT.

By share, this clone ranks as large. The chain recombines TRGV4 with TRGJ1 or TRGJ2. The J gene, not given by TCRdb, was assigned here from a germline match of the nucleotide sequence. The CDR3 runs to 13 residues. Germline V gene lookup returns CDR1 EGSTGY and CDR2 YDSYTSSV. J gave up 1 base and V 0 bases, and 0 bases lay outside the gene matches. The chain's CDR3 is CATWDGNYYKKLF. The CDR3 nucleotides are TGTGCCACCTGGGATGGGAATTATTATAAGAAACTCTTT.

This clone has only a few counts. A far larger clone is one nucleotide away, so this likely arose from a read error. The DNA is omitted, as the CDR3 cannot be located on it reliably, and the CDR3 follows TCRdb's listing. This chain's CDR3 is CTTVPAGLGTGEWIKTF. Here the V gene is TRGV11, but the J gene went uncalled. TRGV11 is an ORF, and what it does is uncertain. With termini counted, the CDR3 has 17 amino acids.

Regarding this clone: The limits of the CDR3 on the DNA are not certain, so only TCRdb's listed CDR3 is given. The sample has other DNA sequences that encode this CDR3 too. The V gene is listed as TRGV8; no J gene was called. The CDR3 region is 18 residues in length, termini included. Germline CDR1 is VENAVY and CDR2 is YDSYNSRV. The CDR3 here is CATWVLIIRNSLAVEQHF.

This clone was detected only a few times. TCRdb's entry gives the protein of a much larger clone, which mismatches this DNA's translation at residue 17, likely from a read error; the protein reported here is translated from the DNA. The CDR3 loop is CACWIRHISPPDLDTTSWFKIF. Written as DNA, the CDR3 is TGTGCCTGCTGGATTAGGCACATCTCACCCCCCGACCTCGATACCACTAGTTGGTTCAAGATATTT. The J gene is TRGJP1, the V gene TRGV11. No J gene is reported in TCRdb; it was inferred here by comparing the DNA with germline. TRGV11 is identified as an open reading frame with a role that is uncertain. The CDR3 is made up of 22 amino acids.

The chain employs TRGV8 and TRGJP1. TCRdb does not report a J gene; here it was assigned by matching the DNA to germline references. Germline-derived CDR1 and CDR2 are VENAVY and YDSYNSRV. The CDR3 length is 15 residues. V lost 3 bases to trimming and J lost 2 bases; unmatched junction nucleotides: 6. CDR3 sequence: CATWDLGTTGWFKIF. Written as DNA, the CDR3 is TGTGCCACCTGGGATCTGGGGACCACTGGTTGGTTCAAGATATTT.

With respect to this clone: The DNA is omitted, as the CDR3 cannot be located on it reliably, and the CDR3 follows TCRdb's listing. The V gene call reads TRGV11; no J gene was called. TRGV11 is given ORF status, its function remaining uncertain. The CDR3 adds up to 21 amino acids, both ends counted. The CDR3 reads CTTVPAGLGTLIIPNYYKKLF.

This clone counts as large. The chain joins TRGV10 to TRGJ1 or TRGJ2. TCRdb lists no J gene, so it was determined here by aligning the DNA to germline. TRGV10 is noted as an ORF with a role that remains uncertain. The CDR3 has 14 residues. The trim removed 8 bases at V and 0 bases at J, leaving 8 bases unmatched. The CDR3 sequence is CAAWVNSNYYKKLF. The DNA of the CDR3 is TGTGCTGCGTGGGTCAACTCGAATTATTATAAGAAACTCTTT.

This clone was seen more than once but under ten times. This DNA translates differently at residue 2 from the TCRdb protein, which is that of a much larger clone; a read error is likely, and the protein shown is the DNA's own translation. The chain links TRGV2 to TRGJ1 or TRGJ2. Here the J gene was assigned by germline matching of the DNA, as TCRdb has none. Germline V gene sequence: CDR1 EGSNGY, CDR2 YDSYNSKV. The CDR3 runs 14 residues. The CDR3 nucleotides are TGTACCACCTGGGACGGCCCTATTATTAGGAAGAAACTCTTT. Encoded protein: CTTWDGPIIRKKLF.

A single count supports this clone. This chain links TRGV10 with TRGJ1 or TRGJ2. TCRdb lists no J gene, so it was determined here by aligning the DNA to germline. TRGV10 is an open reading frame whose function is uncertain. The trim removed 8 bases at V and 8 bases at J, leaving 7 bases unmatched. CDR3 size: 11 residues. DNA of the CDR3: TGTGCTGCGTGGGATGCAAATAAGAAACTCTTT. It encodes CAAWDANKKLF.

This clone is labeled as large. The chain couples TRGV5 to TRGJ1 or TRGJ2. The J gene comes from matching the DNA to germline here; TCRdb lacks it. The CDR3 is 14 residues long. Germline V gene lookup returns CDR1 VINAFY and CDR2 YDVSNSKD. With V trimmed by 0 bases and J by 7 bases, 9 bases remained unmatched. CDR3 region: CATWDRREGYKKLF. The CDR3 DNA is TGTGCCACCTGGGACAGGCGGGAGGGGTATAAGAAACTCTTT.

V is TRGV2 and J is TRGJP2. TCRdb is silent on the J gene; assignment here came from matching the DNA to germline. CDR3 length: 12 amino acids. Trimming removed 2 bases from V and 10 bases from J; junction bases left unmatched: 4. The germline CDR1 and CDR2 sequences are EGSNGY and YDSYNSKV. CDR3 residues: CATWDEFWIKTF. The DNA of the CDR3 is TGTGCCACCTGGGACGAATTTTGGATCAAGACGTTT.

The V and J genes are TRGV10 and TRGJP1. The J gene was not available in TCRdb and was assigned here by matching the DNA to germline segments. TRGV10 is treated as an ORF (open reading frame) with a function not yet certain. The CDR3 is 17 residues long. V gave up 8 bases and J gave up 1 base; unmatched junction bases: 14. CDR3 region: CAAWDPLTGTTGWFKIF. In DNA, the CDR3 is TGTGCTGCGTGGGATCCCCTAACAGGTACCACTGGTTGGTTCAAGATATTT.

Remarks on this clone: The DNA is left out, because the CDR3 cannot be placed on it with certainty; the CDR3 is given as TCRdb lists it. The V gene is TRGV11; the J gene was not called. TRGV11 carries the ORF label, with uncertain function. The CDR3 length is 17 residues, termini included. The CDR3 spells CTTVPVRSSQGGFKKLF.

Turning to this clone: Since a much larger clone is just one base distant, this may be a read error. The same CDR3 is also encoded by other DNA sequences in this sample. J gene calling gave no result, while the V gene is TRGV4. Germline V gene lookup returns CDR1 EGSTGY and CDR2 YDSYTSSV. This CDR3 has 10 amino acids. In DNA form, the CDR3 reads TGTGCCACCTGGTGGTATAAGAAGCTCTTT. This sequence encodes CATWWYKKLF.

By proportion, this clone is large (0.1 to 1%). One end of the junction fails to match germline, which may point to a read error. Distinct nucleotide sequences in the sample also encode this CDR3. The rearrangement uses TRGV10 and TRGJ1 or TRGJ2. TCRdb gives no J gene; it was assigned here by matching the DNA to germline. TRGV10 is annotated as an ORF whose role is uncertain. This CDR3 contains 11 residues. The DNA of the CDR3 is TGTGCTGCGTGGGATTACTATAAGAAACTCTTT. This gives the protein CAAWDYYKKLF.

This clone counts as large. This sequence joins TRGV8 and TRGJ1 or TRGJ2. As TCRdb names no J gene, one was assigned here on the basis of a DNA match to germline. Germline CDR1 VENAVY, CDR2 YDSYNSRV. CDR3 length: 10 amino acids. V lost 3 bases to trimming and J lost 11 bases; unmatched junction nucleotides: 4. CDR3 sequence reads: CATWDGEKLF. The CDR3 coding sequence is TGTGCCACCTGGGATGGGGAGAAACTCTTT.

CDR3 sequence (DNA): TGTGCCACCTGGGACGTGGTATGGTTCAAGATATTT. Translated: CATWDVVWFKIF. This chain links TRGV2 with TRGJP1. The J gene is absent in TCRdb and was assigned here via DNA matching to germline. The germline gives CDR1 EGSNGY, CDR2 YDSYNSKV. The CDR3 covers 12 residues. V shed 2 bases and J 11 bases; nucleotides not matched to a gene: 5.

This clone ranks as medium-sized. A far larger clone lies a single base away; this is likely a read error. It is unclear where the CDR3 begins or ends on the DNA, so no DNA is shown, and the CDR3 is as TCRdb lists it. The V gene is TRGV11; the J gene was not called. TRGV11 belongs to the ORF category, with a function that is uncertain. The CDR3 length is 17 residues, termini included. The CDR3 region is CTTVPAGLGTREWIKTF.

This clone is large (0.1 to 1%) within its sample. The chain carries TRGV2 and TRGJ1 or TRGJ2. TCRdb gives no J gene; it was assigned here by matching the DNA to germline. The germline V gene encodes CDR1 EGSNGY and CDR2 YDSYNSKV. The trim removed 0 bases at V and 5 bases at J, leaving 4 bases unmatched. The CDR3 contains 13 residues. CDR3 DNA: TGTGCCACCTGGGACGGGCAGAATTATAAGAAACTCTTT. This translates into CATWDGQNYKKLF.

By proportion, this clone is hyperexpanded. This same CDR3 is encoded by further DNA sequences in the sample. The chain carries TRGV3 and TRGJ1 or TRGJ2. As TCRdb names no J gene, one was assigned here on the basis of a DNA match to germline. The germline gives CDR1 VTNTFY, CDR2 YDVSTARD (reference sequence). V dropped 3 bases and J dropped 3; count of bases not matched to a gene: 5. The CDR3 contains 13 residues. CDR3 sequence: CATWDAPYYKKLF. For the CDR3, the DNA is TGTGCCACCTGGGACGCCCCTTATTATAAGAAACTCTTT.

Points on this clone: The junction departs from the called germline gene at one end, perhaps through a read error. V gene TRGV10 combines with J gene TRGJ1 or TRGJ2. TCRdb does not report a J gene; here it was assigned by matching the DNA to germline references. TRGV10 is filed as an ORF, its function uncertain. This CDR3 comprises 10 residues. The CDR3 loop reads CSVEYYKKLF. CDR3 sequence (DNA): TGCAGCGTGGAATATTATAAGAAACTCTTT.

Note on this clone: It differs at one base from a far larger clone, so likely a read error. Because the CDR3's place on the DNA is in doubt, the DNA is left out and the CDR3 is given as listed by TCRdb. No J gene was assigned, while the V gene was called as TRGV11. TRGV11 counts as an open reading frame of uncertain function. The CDR3 length is 17 residues, termini included. CDR3 in amino acids: CTTVPAGLGTGEWIKTF.

The chain combines TRGV4 with TRGJ1 or TRGJ2. The J gene was missing in TCRdb and was found by matching the end of the DNA to germline. This CDR3 comprises 14 residues. The V gene's germline CDR1 is EGSTGY and CDR2 YDSYTSSV. J lost 4 bases, V lost 0 bases, and 6 bases had no gene match. CDR3 protein: CATWDGDPYYKKLF. Written as DNA, the CDR3 is TGTGCCACCTGGGATGGGGACCCGTATTATAAGAAACTCTTT.

This clone is large in the sample. The chain links TRGV2 to TRGJ1 or TRGJ2. The J gene, absent from TCRdb, was called here by matching the DNA to germline. After removal of 1 base from V and 1 base from J, the junction contained 1 base not matched to a gene. Per germline, CDR1 EGSNGY and CDR2 YDSYNSKV. This CDR3 is 13 amino acids long. DNA for the CDR3: TGTGCCACCTGGGACGGCAATTATTATAAGAAACTCTTT. It is translated as CATWDGNYYKKLF.

Relative to its sample, this clone is large. Other DNA sequences in this sample translate to the same CDR3. This chain connects TRGV9 to TRGJP. The J gene was not available in TCRdb and was assigned here by matching the DNA to germline segments. V trimming: 3 bases; J trimming: 3 bases; junction bases outside the gene matches: 2. The germline V gene has CDR1 GITISATS and CDR2 ISYDGTV (reference sequence). The CDR3 is 16 amino acids. The CDR3 region has the DNA TGTGCCTTGTGGGAGCCGCAAGAGTTGGGCAAAAAAATCAAGGTATTT. It codes for CALWEPQELGKKIKVF.

In this sample, this clone is medium-sized. This rearrangement joins TRGV4 to TRGJ1 or TRGJ2. No J segment appears in TCRdb, so it was assigned here by matching the sequence to germline. This CDR3 region has 14 residues. V trimming: 6 bases; J trimming: 3 bases; junction bases outside the gene matches: 11. CDR1 and CDR2 from the germline V gene are EGSTGY and YDSYTSSV. The CDR3 loop is CATWPDLGYYKKLF. The CDR3 coding sequence is TGTGCCACCTGGCCGGATTTGGGTTATTATAAGAAACTCTTT.

By share of the sample, this clone is large (0.1 to 1%). At the DNA level, this CDR3 is encoded by other sequences in the same sample as well. This rearrangement joins TRGV8 to TRGJ1 or TRGJ2. The J gene, not given by TCRdb, was assigned here from a germline match of the nucleotide sequence. CDR1 VENAVY and CDR2 YDSYNSRV come from the germline V gene. This CDR3 region has 16 residues. The V segment lost 0 bases and the J segment 3 bases; nucleotides outside the gene matches: 11. CDR3: CATWDRLAGLYYKKLF. In DNA form, the CDR3 reads TGTGCCACCTGGGATAGGCTAGCTGGCCTTTATTATAAGAAACTCTTT.